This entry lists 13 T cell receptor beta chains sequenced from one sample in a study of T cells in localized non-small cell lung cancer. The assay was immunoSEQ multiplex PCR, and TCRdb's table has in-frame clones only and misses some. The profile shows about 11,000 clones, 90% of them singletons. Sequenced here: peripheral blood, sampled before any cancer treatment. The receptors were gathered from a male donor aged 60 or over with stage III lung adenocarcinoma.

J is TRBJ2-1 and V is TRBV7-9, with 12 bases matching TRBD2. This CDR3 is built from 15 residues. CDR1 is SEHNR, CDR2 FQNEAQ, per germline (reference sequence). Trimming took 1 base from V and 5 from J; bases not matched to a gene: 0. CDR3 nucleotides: TGTGCCAGCAGCTTAGGGACTAGCGGGGACAATGAGCAGTTCTTC. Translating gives CASSLGTSGDNEQFF.

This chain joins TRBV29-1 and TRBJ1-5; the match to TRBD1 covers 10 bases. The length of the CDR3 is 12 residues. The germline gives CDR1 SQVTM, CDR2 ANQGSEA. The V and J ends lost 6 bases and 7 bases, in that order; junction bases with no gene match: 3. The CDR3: CSVGTGDQPQHF. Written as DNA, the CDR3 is TGCAGCGTCGGGACAGGGGACCAGCCCCAGCATTTT.

CDR3 sequence (DNA): TGTGCCAGCAGCTCAAGGGACAGGGCCTACAATGAGCAGTTCTTC. This gives the protein CASSSRDRAYNEQFF. The chain has TRBV4-2 and TRBJ2-1; 9 bases fit TRBD1. The CDR3 is 15 residues long. CDR1 and CDR2 (germline): LGHNA, YNFKEQ. Trimming took 5 bases from V and 2 from J; bases not matched to a gene: 4.

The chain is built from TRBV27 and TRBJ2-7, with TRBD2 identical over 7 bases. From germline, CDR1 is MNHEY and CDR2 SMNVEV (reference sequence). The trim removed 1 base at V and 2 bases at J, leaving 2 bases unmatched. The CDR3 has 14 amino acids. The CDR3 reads CASSLYGGAYEQYF. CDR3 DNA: TGTGCCAGCAGTTTATATGGGGGGGCCTACGAGCAGTACTTC.

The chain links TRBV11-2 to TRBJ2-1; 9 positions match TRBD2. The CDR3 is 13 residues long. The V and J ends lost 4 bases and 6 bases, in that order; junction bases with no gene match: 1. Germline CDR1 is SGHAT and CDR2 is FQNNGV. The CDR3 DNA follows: TGTGCCAGCAGCTCGGGACTAGCCAATGAGCAGTTCTTC. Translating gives CASSSGLANEQFF.

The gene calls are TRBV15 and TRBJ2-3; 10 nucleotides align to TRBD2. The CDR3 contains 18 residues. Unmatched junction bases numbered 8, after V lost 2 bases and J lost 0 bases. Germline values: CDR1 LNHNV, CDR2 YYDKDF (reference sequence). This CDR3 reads CATSRNPRTSGSTDTQYF. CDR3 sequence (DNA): TGTGCCACCAGCAGAAATCCTAGGACTAGCGGAAGCACAGATACGCAGTATTTT.

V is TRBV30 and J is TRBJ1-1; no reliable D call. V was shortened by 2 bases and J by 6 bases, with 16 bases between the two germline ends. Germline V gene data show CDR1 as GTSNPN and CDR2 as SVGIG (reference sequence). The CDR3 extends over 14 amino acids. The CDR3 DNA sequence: TGTGCCTGGAGTAGCGGGCGGAATAACCCTGAAGCTTTCTTT. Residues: CAWSSGRNNPEAFF.

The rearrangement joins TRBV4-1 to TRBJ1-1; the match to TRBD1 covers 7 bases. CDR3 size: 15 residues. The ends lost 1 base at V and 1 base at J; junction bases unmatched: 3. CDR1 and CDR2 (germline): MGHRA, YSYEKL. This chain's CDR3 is CASSQVGTANTEAFF. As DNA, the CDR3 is TGCGCCAGCAGCCAAGTCGGGACAGCGAACACTGAAGCTTTCTTT.

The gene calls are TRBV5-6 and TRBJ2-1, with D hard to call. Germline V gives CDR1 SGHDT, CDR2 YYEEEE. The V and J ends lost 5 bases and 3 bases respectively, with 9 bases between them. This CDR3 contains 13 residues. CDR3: CASRRYLYNEQFF. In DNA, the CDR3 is TGTGCCAGCAGGAGGTACCTCTACAATGAGCAGTTCTTC. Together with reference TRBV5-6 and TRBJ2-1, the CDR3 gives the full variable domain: DAGVTQSPTHLIKTRGQQVTLRCSPKSGHDTVSWYQQALGQGPQFIFQYYEEEERQRGNFPDRFSGHQFPNYSSELNVNALLLGDSALYLCASRRYLYNEQFFGPGTRLTVL.

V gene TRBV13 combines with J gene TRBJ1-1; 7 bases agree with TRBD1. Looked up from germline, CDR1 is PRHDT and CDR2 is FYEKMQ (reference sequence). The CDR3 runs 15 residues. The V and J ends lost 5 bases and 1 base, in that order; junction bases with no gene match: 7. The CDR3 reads CASSPRTGGNTEAFF. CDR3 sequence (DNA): TGTGCCAGCAGCCCCCGGACAGGCGGGAACACTGAAGCTTTCTTT.

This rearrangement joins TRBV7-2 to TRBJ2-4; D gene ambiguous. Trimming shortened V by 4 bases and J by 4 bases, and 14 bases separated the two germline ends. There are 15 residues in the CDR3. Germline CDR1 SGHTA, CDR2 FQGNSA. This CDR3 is CASSSDSAVKNIQYF. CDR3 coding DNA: TGTGCCAGCAGCTCCGACTCTGCGGTAAAAAACATTCAGTACTTC.

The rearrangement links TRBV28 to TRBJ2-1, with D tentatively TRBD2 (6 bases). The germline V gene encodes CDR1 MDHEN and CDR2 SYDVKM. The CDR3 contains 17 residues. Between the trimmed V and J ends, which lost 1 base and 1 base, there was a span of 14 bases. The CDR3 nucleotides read TGTGCCAGCAGTTTATTCGGGGGAGCCTCTTCCTACAATGAGCAGTTCTTC. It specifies CASSLFGGASSYNEQFF.

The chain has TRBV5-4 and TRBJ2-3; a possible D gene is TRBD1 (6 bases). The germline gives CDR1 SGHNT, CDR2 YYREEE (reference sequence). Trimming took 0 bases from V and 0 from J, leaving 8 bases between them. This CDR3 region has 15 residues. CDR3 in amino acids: CASSLDQGSTDTQYF. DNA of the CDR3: TGTGCCAGCAGCTTGGATCAGGGGAGCACAGATACGCAGTATTTT.